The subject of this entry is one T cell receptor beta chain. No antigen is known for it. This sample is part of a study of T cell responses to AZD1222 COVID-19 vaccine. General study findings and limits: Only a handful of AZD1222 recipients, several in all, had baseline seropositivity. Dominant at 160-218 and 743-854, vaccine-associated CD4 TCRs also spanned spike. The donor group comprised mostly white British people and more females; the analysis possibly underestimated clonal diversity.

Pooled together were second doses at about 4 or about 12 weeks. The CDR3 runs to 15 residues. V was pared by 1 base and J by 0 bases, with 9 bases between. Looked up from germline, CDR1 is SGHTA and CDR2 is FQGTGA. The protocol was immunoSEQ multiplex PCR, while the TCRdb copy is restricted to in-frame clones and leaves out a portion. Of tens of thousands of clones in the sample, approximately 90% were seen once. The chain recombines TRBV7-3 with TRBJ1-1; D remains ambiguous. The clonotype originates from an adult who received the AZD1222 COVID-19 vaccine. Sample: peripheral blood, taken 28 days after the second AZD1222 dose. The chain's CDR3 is CASSLSPALNTEAFF. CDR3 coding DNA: TGTGCCAGCAGCTTAAGCCCAGCGCTGAACACTGAAGCTTTCTTT.